These T cell receptor beta chains were read from a single sample in a study of blood T cells in healthy people across ages. TCRdb re-derived calls from the 5' RACE reads in MiXCR, one entry per CDR3 protein. The sample has around 800,000 distinct CDR3 sequences; roughly 26% are singletons. In addition, the sample was reused for a study of T cells of mothers and their children.

The sequenced material came from blood. The receptor set was obtained from a boy between 10 and 17 years old in good health. The CDR3 runs from the conserved cysteine through the conserved F or W.

v_gene: TRBV7-9; j_gene: TRBJ2-7; len: 15; CDR3aa: CASSSTDRGDYEQYF
v_gene: TRBV5-1; j_gene: TRBJ2-5; len: 15; CDR3aa: CASSPAGGYQETQYF
v_gene: TRBV29-1; j_gene: TRBJ2-7; len: 12; CDR3aa: CSVRQGGYEQYF
v_gene: TRBV7-9; j_gene: TRBJ2-5; len: 12; CDR3aa: CASSHSGGTQYF
v_gene: TRBV20-1; j_gene: TRBJ2-5; len: 16; CDR3aa: CSARGLTGLEVETQYF
v_gene: TRBV5-5; j_gene: TRBJ2-5; len: 15; CDR3aa: CASSFFATGEETQYF
v_gene: TRBV29-1; j_gene: TRBJ1-1; len: 12; CDR3aa: CSVMGAATEAFF
v_gene: TRBV7-3; j_gene: TRBJ2-2; len: 13; CDR3aa: CASSPTGPGELFF
v_gene: TRBV12-3/TRBV12-4; j_gene: TRBJ1-1; len: 14; CDR3aa: CASSWDTVTAEAFF
v_gene: TRBV6-2/TRBV6-3; j_gene: TRBJ2-5; len: 10; CDR3aa: CARPQETQYF
v_gene: TRBV5-1; j_gene: TRBJ1-4; len: 14; CDR3aa: CASTQGRGMEKLFF
v_gene: TRBV29-1; j_gene: TRBJ2-5; len: 12; CDR3aa: CSPRDVQETQYF
v_gene: TRBV11-2; j_gene: TRBJ2-2; len: 16; CDR3aa: CASSSFRNQNTGELFF
v_gene: TRBV6-6; j_gene: TRBJ2-7; len: 13; CDR3aa: CASSPLGDYEQYF
v_gene: TRBV12-3/TRBV12-4; j_gene: TRBJ2-4; len: 16; CDR3aa: CASSARDRGPLNVQYF
v_gene: TRBV6-1; j_gene: TRBJ2-5; len: 16; CDR3aa: CASSAGLAGGSETQYF
v_gene: TRBV9; j_gene: .; len: 13; CDR3aa: CASSVWGEGEQYF
v_gene: TRBV20-1; j_gene: TRBJ2-3; len: 16; CDR3aa: CSARDSSGGNTDTQYF
v_gene: TRBV20-1; j_gene: TRBJ1-2; len: 13; CDR3aa: CSARDVEDYGYTF
v_gene: TRBV6-5; j_gene: TRBJ2-7; len: 15; CDR3aa: CASSSYRGMGYEQYF